These T cell receptor beta chains were read from a single sample in a study of T cells in Graves' hyperthyroidism and ophthalmopathy. TCRdb called the multiplex PCR reads again in MiXCR, with one record for every CDR3 protein. In the table there are about 290,000 distinct CDR3 sequences, approximately 15% of which are singletons. The sequencing sample was made of blood. The receptor source for this set is a woman aged 40 to 50 with Graves' hyperthyroidism. Each CDR3 is given with its conserved first and last residue. Each record gives: clone size, V gene, D gene, J gene, CDR3 DNA, CDR3 protein. A D gene is named only where the DNA matches it firmly. Some rows mark clone size as missing; the rest say once, few, many or name a class of expanded clone.

.	TRBV30	TRBD1	TRBJ2-4	TGTGCCTGGAGTTTTGGTTTCAGGGGGAACATTCAGTACTTC	CAWSFGFRGNIQYF
.	TRBV19	.	TRBJ2-1	TGTGCCAGTAGGGAGCAGGGAAGGCCGCTTGAGCAGTTCTTC	CASREQGRPLEQFF
many	TRBV19	.	TRBJ2-7	TGTGCCAGTAGTAATGGTAACGTCAACTACGAGCAGTACTTC	CASSNGNVNYEQYF
many	TRBV27	TRBD1	TRBJ1-5	TGTGCCAGCAGTTTATCGTTCGACAGGGCGCGCAGTCAGCCCCAGCATTTT	CASSLSFDRARSQPQHF
many	TRBV3-1	.	TRBJ2-2	TGTGCCAGCAGCCAAGAGCCCAGCGGCGGGGAGCTGTTTTTT	CASSQEPSGGELFF
many	TRBV2	.	TRBJ2-7	TGTGCCACCCATTGGGAGGCTAGCTCCTACGAGCAGTACTTC	CATHWEASSYEQYF
many	TRBV6-1	.	TRBJ2-7	TGTGCCAGCAGTCGGACCGTCTCCTACGAGCAGTACTTC	CASSRTVSYEQYF
.	TRBV6-1	TRBD1	TRBJ1-4	TGTGCCAGCAGTCCGGTCGGACAGGGGGGACCTAATGAAAAACTGTTTTTT	CASSPVGQGGPNEKLFF
many	TRBV3-1	.	TRBJ2-7	TGTGCCAGCAGCCACCGGGACATCCAGAGAGGGCAGTACTTC	CASSHRDIQRGQYF
many	TRBV12-3/TRBV12-4	.	TRBJ1-1	TGTGCCAGCAGTTTATCCACACAGAACACTGAAGCTTTCTTT	CASSLSTQNTEAFF
many	TRBV13	.	TRBJ2-5	TGTGCCAGCAGCTTAGTAGGCCTCGAGACCCAGTACTTC	CASSLVGLETQYF
many	TRBV7-9	.	TRBJ1-1	TGTGCCAGCAGCTTAGGCAGGACCCTGAACACTGAAGCTTTCTTT	CASSLGRTLNTEAFF
many	TRBV3-1	.	TRBJ2-7	TGTGCCAGCAGCCTACGGGGCTCCTACGAGCAGTACTTC	CASSLRGSYEQYF
.	TRBV28	.	TRBJ2-7	TGTGCCAGCAGTCAGGGGGGGGTATACGAGCAGTACTTC	CASSQGGVYEQYF
.	TRBV27	.	TRBJ2-2	TGTGCCAGCAGGGTAGCGGTTAACACCGGGGAGCTGTTTTTT	CASRVAVNTGELFF
many	TRBV7-8	.	TRBJ2-7	TGTGCCAGCAGCTTAGCGCCAGGGGGGTCCTACGAGCAGTACTTC	CASSLAPGGSYEQYF
many	TRBV29-1	.	TRBJ2-7	TGCAGCGTCGCCGTGACAGGGACTTACGAGCAGTACTTC	CSVAVTGTYEQYF
few	TRBV5-1	TRBD1	TRBJ1-4	TGCGCCAGCAGCCCCGGGACAGCCGATGAAAAACTGTTTTTT	CASSPGTADEKLFF
.	TRBV19	TRBD2	TRBJ2-7	TGTGCCAGTAGTTACGGACTAGCGGGAGGGCTACGCGAGCAGTACTTC	CASSYGLAGGLREQYF
many	TRBV6-1	.	TRBJ1-1	TGTGCCAGCAGATTCCGGGGACCCACCGGCATGAACACTGAAGCTTTCTTT	CASRFRGPTGMNTEAFF
many	TRBV6-1	.	TRBJ1-1	TGTGCCAGCGGAACCATGAACACTGAAGCTTTCTTT	CASGTMNTEAFF
many	TRBV7-6	.	TRBJ2-5	TGTGCCAGCAGCTTAGTTCGGAAAGGGGAGTACGGAGAGACCCAGTACTTC	CASSLVRKGEYGETQYF
few	TRBV20-1	TRBD1	TRBJ1-2	TGCAGTGCTGGAGGGGACAGGGGTTTTTATGGCTACACCTTC	CSAGGDRGFYGYTF
many	TRBV6-1	TRBD1	TRBJ1-4	TGTGCCAGCCGACCAGTCTACAGGGGGCGCGATGAAAAACTGTTTTTT	CASRPVYRGRDEKLFF
many	TRBV3-1	.	TRBJ2-7	TGTGCCAGCAGCCTACATAGTTTGCAGTACTTC	CASSLHSLQYF
many	TRBV5-1	TRBD2	TRBJ2-7	TGCGCCAGCAGCTCCGAAAGCAGAGCGGGACTATTAACGTACGAGCAGTACTTC	CASSSESRAGLLTYEQYF
many	TRBV28	.	TRBJ1-5	TGTGCCAGCGGTCGGGGTCAGCCCTCAGTTTATAGCAATCAGCCCCAGCATTTT	CASGRGQPSVYSNQPQHF
.	TRBV24-1	.	TRBJ2-7	TGTGCCACCAGTGACCCACCTGGGGACGAGCAGTACTTC	CATSDPPGDEQYF
many	TRBV29-1	.	TRBJ1-5	TGCAGCGTTGCACTACAGGGATCATATAGCAATCAGCCCCAGCATTTT	CSVALQGSYSNQPQHF
many	TRBV28	.	TRBJ2-1	TGTGCCAGCAGGTCCCCGGGAGAGGGCAATGAGCAGTTCTTC	CASRSPGEGNEQFF
many	TRBV5-1	.	TRBJ2-1	TGCGCCAGCAGCTCCGACGTCTACAATGAGCAGTTCTTC	CASSSDVYNEQFF
many	TRBV7-8	TRBD1	TRBJ2-7	TGTGCCAGCAGCATTGGACAGGGGTACGAGCAGTACTTC	CASSIGQGYEQYF
few	TRBV19	.	TRBJ1-3	TGTGCCAGTAGTATAAACTCTGGAAACACCATATATTTT	CASSINSGNTIYF
few	TRBV5-1	TRBD1	TRBJ1-3	TGCGCCAGCAGTCAACAGGGGGCTGATGGAAACACCATATATTTT	CASSQQGADGNTIYF
many	TRBV20-1	.	TRBJ2-1	TGCAGTGCTAGGACTCCCAGCTACAATGAGCAGTTCTTC	CSARTPSYNEQFF
many	TRBV7-2	.	TRBJ1-5	TGTGCCAGCAGCTTAGTATCAGGGTTGGATCAGCCCCAGCATTTT	CASSLVSGLDQPQHF
many	TRBV15	.	TRBJ2-3	TGTGCCACCAGCAGAGACGGGAGAGGGACCAACACAGATACGCAGTATTTT	CATSRDGRGTNTDTQYF
many	TRBV12-3/TRBV12-4	.	TRBJ2-7	TGTGCCAGCAGTTTAGGGGGAGGGGGCGAGCAGTACTTC	CASSLGGGGEQYF
few	TRBV19	TRBD1	TRBJ1-2	TGTGCCAGTAGTATCAGGGGGTTTTATGGCTACACCTTC	CASSIRGFYGYTF
many	TRBV7-2	TRBD1	TRBJ1-2	TGTGCCAGCAGCTTAGGACAGGGACCCTATGGCTACACCTTC	CASSLGQGPYGYTF
many	TRBV2	.	TRBJ2-3	TGTGCCAGCGCTGAGAGGGACGGGAGCACAGATACGCAGTATTTT	CASAERDGSTDTQYF
many	TRBV28	TRBD1	TRBJ2-3	TGTGCCAGCGCCGGGACAGCCTCCACAGATACGCAGTATTTT	CASAGTASTDTQYF
few	TRBV2	.	TRBJ1-2	TGTGCCAGCACTACTGGGAACTATGGCTACACCTTC	CASTTGNYGYTF
many	TRBV5-1	.	TRBJ2-7	TGCGCCAGCAGCCCGGGCGAAAGGGTCCCCTACGAGCAGTACTTC	CASSPGERVPYEQYF
few	TRBV7-9	TRBD2	TRBJ2-1	TGTGCCAGCAGCTTAGGTTATGGGGGGACTAGCCCCCCGAATGAGCAGTTCTTC	CASSLGYGGTSPPNEQFF
many	TRBV15	.	TRBJ1-2	TGTGCCACCAGCGATCCGACAGGCGCGCTCTATGGCTACACCTTC	CATSDPTGALYGYTF
.	TRBV20-1	.	TRBJ1-5	TGCAGTGCTAGAGTTCCAGGAAATCAGCCCCAGCATTTT	CSARVPGNQPQHF
.	TRBV12-5	.	TRBJ2-2	TGTGCTAGTGGTTTGGAACCCCCCGGGGAGCTGTTTTTT	CASGLEPPGELFF
many	TRBV20-1	.	TRBJ1-1	TGCAGTGCTAAGGCCTTGGTAACTGAAGCTTTCTTT	CSAKALVTEAFF
once	TRBV15	.	TRBJ2-3	TGTGCCACCAGGTCGTTGGCCACCGATACGCAGTATTTT	CATRSLATDTQYF
few	TRBV7-9	TRBD1	TRBJ2-5	TGTGCCAGCAGCGCAACCGGGACAGGGGAAGAGACCCAGTACTTC	CASSATGTGEETQYF
few	TRBV6-2/TRBV6-3	TRBD2	TRBJ2-1	TGTGCATCGGGCGGGAGGGCCAGTTGGAATGAGCAGTTCTTC	CASGGRASWNEQFF
many	TRBV11-3	.	TRBJ2-1	TGTGCCAGCAGCTTAAGTTATGAGCAGTTCTTC	CASSLSYEQFF
.	TRBV7-9	TRBD1	TRBJ1-6	TGTGCCAGCAGCTTGGACAGGTCTGATTCACCCCTCCACTTT	CASSLDRSDSPLHF